What follows is one TCR beta chain and its context. The target antigen is unknown. This sample is drawn from a study of identical twins. Germline lookup yields CDR1 SEHNR and CDR2 FQNEAQ (reference sequence). The CDR3 is made up of 14 amino acids. The V gene end was trimmed by 2 bases and the J gene end by 5 bases; junction bases not matched to a gene: 5. TCRdb recomputed calls from the 5' RACE reads with MiXCR, one row per CDR3 protein. The sample contains about 720,000 distinct CDR3 sequences, under 9% of which appear only once. Study conclusions and caveats: Researchers reported weaker excess twin sharing in beta out-of-frame sequences.

Separately, the same data were catalogued under a study of yellow fever vaccine responses in identical twins.

Sequences were obtained from PBMCs. The TCR was taken from a woman between 18 and 29 years old in good health. The J gene is TRBJ2-7, the V gene TRBV7-9; TRBD1 agrees at 8 bases. The CDR3 loop reads CASSLTGQDDEQYF. The CDR3 DNA sequence: TGTGCCAGCAGCTTAACGGGACAGGACGACGAGCAGTACTTC.